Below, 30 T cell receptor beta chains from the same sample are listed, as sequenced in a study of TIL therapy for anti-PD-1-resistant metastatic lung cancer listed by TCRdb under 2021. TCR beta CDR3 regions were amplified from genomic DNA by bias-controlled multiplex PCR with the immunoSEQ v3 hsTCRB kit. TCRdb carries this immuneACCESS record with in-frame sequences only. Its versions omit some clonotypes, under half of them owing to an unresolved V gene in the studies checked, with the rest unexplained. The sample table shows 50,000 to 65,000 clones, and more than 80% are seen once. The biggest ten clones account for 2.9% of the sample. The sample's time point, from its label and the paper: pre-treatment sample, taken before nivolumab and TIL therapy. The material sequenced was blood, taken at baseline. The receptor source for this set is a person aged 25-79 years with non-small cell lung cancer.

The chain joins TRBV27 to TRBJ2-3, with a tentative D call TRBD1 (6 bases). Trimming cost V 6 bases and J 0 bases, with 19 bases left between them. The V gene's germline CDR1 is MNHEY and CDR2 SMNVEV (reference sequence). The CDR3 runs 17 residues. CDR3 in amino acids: CASRRKFGQTSTDTQYF. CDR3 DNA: TGTGCCAGCAGAAGAAAATTTGGACAGACTAGCACAGATACGCAGTATTTT.

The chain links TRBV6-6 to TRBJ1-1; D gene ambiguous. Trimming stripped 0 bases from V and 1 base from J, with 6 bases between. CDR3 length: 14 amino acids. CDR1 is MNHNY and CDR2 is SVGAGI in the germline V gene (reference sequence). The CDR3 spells CASSYSPGNTEAFF. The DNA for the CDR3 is TGTGCCAGCAGTTACTCGCCGGGGAACACTGAAGCTTTCTTT.

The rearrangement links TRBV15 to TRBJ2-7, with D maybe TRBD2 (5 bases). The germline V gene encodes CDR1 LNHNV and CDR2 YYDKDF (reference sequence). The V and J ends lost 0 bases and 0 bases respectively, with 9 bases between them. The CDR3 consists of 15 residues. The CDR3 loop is CATSRDNRGSYEQYF. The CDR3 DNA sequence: TGTGCCACCAGCAGAGATAACCGGGGCTCCTACGAGCAGTACTTC.

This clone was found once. The chain's CDR3 is CASSKTSVRETQYF. CDR3 sequence (DNA): TGTGCCAGCAGTAAGACTAGCGTGAGGGAGACCCAGTACTTC. The J gene is TRBJ2-5, the V gene TRBV6-2 or TRBV6-3; 8 bases map to TRBD2. This CDR3 has 14 amino acids. Germline V CDR1 and CDR2: MNHEY, SVGEGT. The trim removed 5 bases at V and 5 bases at J, leaving 7 bases unmatched.

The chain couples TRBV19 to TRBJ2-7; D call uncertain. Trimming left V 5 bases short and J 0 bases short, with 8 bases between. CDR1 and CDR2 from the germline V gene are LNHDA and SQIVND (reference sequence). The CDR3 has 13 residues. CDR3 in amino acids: CASSGPDSYEQYF. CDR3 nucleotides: TGTGCCAGTAGTGGTCCGGACTCCTACGAGCAGTACTTC. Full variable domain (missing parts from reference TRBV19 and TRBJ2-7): DGGITQSPKYLFRKEGQNVTLSCEQNLNHDAMYWYRQDPGQGLRLIYYSQIVNDFQKGDIAEGYSVSREKKESFPLTVTSAQKNPTAFYLCASSGPDSYEQYFGPGTRLTVT.

The CDR3 DNA reads TGTGCCAGCAGCTTCCCCGGGACCAACACCGGGGAGCTGTTTTTT. Encoded protein: CASSFPGTNTGELFF. The chain recombines TRBV7-2 with TRBJ2-2; D is tentatively TRBD1 or TRBD2 (5 bases each). The germline V and J ends were trimmed by 3 bases and 2 bases, with 10 bases remaining between them. The V gene's germline CDR1 is SGHTA and CDR2 FQGNSA. The CDR3 consists of 15 residues.

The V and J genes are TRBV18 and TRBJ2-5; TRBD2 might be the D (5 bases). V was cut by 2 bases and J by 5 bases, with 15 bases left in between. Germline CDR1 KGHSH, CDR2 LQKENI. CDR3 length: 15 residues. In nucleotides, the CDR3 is TGTGCCAGCTCACCAAAAGGTGGAGGCCGGGAGACCCAGTACTTC. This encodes CASSPKGGGRETQYF.

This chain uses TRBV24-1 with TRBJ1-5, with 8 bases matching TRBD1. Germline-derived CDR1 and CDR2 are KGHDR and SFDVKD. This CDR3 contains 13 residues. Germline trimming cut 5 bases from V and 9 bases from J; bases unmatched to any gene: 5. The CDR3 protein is CATSGQGTGPQHF. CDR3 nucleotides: TGTGCCACCAGTGGTCAGGGGACAGGGCCCCAGCATTTT.

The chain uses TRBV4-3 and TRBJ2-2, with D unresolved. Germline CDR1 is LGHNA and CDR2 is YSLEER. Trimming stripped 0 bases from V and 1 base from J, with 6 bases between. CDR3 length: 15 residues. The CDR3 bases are TGCGCCAGCAGCCAAGATTGGGTGAACACCGGGGAGCTGTTTTTT. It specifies CASSQDWVNTGELFF.

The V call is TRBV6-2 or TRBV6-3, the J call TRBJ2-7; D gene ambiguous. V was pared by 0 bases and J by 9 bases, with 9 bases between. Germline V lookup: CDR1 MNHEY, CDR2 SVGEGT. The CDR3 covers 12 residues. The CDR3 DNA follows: TGTGCCAGCAGTTACTCGCCTTTGGGGCAGTACTTC. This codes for CASSYSPLGQYF.

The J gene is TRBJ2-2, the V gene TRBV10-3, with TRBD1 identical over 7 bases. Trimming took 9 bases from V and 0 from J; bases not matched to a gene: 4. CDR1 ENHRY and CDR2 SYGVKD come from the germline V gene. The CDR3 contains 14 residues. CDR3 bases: TGTGCCATATCACAGGGGTCGAACACCGGGGAGCTGTTTTTT. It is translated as CAISQGSNTGELFF.

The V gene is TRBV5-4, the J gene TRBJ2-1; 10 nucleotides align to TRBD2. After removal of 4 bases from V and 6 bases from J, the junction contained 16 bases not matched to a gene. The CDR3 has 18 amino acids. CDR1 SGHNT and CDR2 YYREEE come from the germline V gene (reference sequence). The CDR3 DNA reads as TGTGCCAGCAGCGCACGAGGGCTAGCGGGAGTTCGTGGCAATGAGCAGTTCTTC. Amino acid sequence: CASSARGLAGVRGNEQFF.

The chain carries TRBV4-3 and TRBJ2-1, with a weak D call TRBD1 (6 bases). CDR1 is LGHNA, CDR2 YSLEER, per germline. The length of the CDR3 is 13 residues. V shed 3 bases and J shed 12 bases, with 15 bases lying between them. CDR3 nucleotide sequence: TGCGCCAGCAGCCATCAACAGGGTTGGGGGCAGTTCTTC. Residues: CASSHQQGWGQFF.

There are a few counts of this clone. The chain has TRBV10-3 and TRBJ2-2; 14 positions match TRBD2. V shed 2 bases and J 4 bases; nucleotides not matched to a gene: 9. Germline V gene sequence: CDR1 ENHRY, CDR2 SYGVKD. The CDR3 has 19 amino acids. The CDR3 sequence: CAISERRLAGGHSTGELFF. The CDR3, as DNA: TGTGCCATCAGTGAGCGTCGACTAGCGGGGGGGCATAGCACCGGGGAGCTGTTTTTT.

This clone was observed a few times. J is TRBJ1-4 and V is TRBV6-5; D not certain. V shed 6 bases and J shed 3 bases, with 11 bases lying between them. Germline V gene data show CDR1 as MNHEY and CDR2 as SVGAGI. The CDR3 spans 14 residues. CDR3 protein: CASREGGSNEKLFF. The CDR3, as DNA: TGTGCCAGCAGGGAGGGAGGGTCTAATGAAAAACTGTTTTTT.

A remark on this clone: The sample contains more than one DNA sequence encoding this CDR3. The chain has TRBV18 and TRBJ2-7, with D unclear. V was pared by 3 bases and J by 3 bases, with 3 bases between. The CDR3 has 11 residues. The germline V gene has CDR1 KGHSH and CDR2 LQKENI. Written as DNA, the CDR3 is TGTGCCAGCTCACCGGGCTACGAGCAGTACTTC. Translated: CASSPGYEQYF. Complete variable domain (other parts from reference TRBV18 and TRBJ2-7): NAGVMQNPRHLVRRRGQEARLRCSPMKGHSHVYWYRQLPEEGLKFMVYLQKENIIDESGMPKERFSAEFPKEGPSILRIQQVVRGDSAAYFCASSPGYEQYFGPGTRLTVT.

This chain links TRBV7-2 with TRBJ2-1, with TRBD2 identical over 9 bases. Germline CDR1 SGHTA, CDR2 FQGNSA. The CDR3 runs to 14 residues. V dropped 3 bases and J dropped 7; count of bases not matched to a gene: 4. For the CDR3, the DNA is TGTGCCAGCAGCTTGGCTAGCGGGATTAATGAGCAGTTCTTC. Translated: CASSLASGINEQFF. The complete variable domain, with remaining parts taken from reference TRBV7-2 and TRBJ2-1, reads GAGVSQSPSNKVTEKGKDVELRCDPISGHTALYWYRQSLGQGLEFLIYFQGNSAPDKSGLPSDRFSAERTGGSVSTLTIQRTQQEDSAVYLCASSLASGINEQFFGPGTRLTVL.

The CDR3 DNA sequence: TGCGCCAGCAGCCAACTCTTTGACAGGCAAATGAACACTGAAGCTTTCTTT. It is translated as CASSQLFDRQMNTEAFF. The V and J genes are TRBV4-1 and TRBJ1-1; TRBD1 might be the D (6 bases). The CDR3 covers 17 residues. From germline, CDR1 is MGHRA and CDR2 YSYEKL. Trimming left V 2 bases short and J 0 bases short, with 16 bases between.

The CDR3 reads CASSILGGQGYGEQYF. CDR3 DNA: TGTGCCAGCAGTATTTTAGGGGGACAGGGGTATGGCGAGCAGTACTTC. The chain joins TRBV28 to TRBJ2-7; 10 nucleotides agree with TRBD1. V shed 5 bases, J shed 6 bases, and the junction held 13 bases outside the gene matches. The germline CDR1 and CDR2 sequences are MDHEN and SYDVKM. The CDR3 covers 16 residues.

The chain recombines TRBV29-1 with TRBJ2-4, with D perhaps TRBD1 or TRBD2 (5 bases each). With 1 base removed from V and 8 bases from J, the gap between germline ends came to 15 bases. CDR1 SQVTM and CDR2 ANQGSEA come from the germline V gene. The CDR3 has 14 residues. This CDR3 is CSVEVRGERDIQYF. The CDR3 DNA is TGCAGCGTTGAAGTGAGGGGCGAGAGGGACATTCAGTACTTC.

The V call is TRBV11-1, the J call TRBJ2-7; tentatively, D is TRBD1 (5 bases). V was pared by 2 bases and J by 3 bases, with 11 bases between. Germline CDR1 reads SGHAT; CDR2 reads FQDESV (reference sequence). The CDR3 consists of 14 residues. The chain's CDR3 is CASSLSDSNYEQYF. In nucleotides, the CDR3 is TGTGCCAGCAGCTTAAGCGACAGCAACTACGAGCAGTACTTC.

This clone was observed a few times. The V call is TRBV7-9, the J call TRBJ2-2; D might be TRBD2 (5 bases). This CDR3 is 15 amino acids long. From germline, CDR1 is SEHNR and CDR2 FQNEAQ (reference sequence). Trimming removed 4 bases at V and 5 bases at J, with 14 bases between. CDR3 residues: CASSSPTGKTGELFF. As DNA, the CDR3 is TGTGCCAGCAGCTCCCCTACGGGAAAAACCGGGGAGCTGTTTTTT.

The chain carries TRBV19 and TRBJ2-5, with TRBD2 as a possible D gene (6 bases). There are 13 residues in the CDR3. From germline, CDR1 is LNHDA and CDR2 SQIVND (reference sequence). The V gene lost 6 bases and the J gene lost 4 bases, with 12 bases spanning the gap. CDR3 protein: CASREVGGETQYF. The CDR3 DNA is TGTGCCAGTAGAGAAGTGGGGGGAGAGACCCAGTACTTC. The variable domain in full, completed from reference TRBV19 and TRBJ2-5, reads DGGITQSPKYLFRKEGQNVTLSCEQNLNHDAMYWYRQDPGQGLRLIYYSQIVNDFQKGDIAEGYSVSREKKESFPLTVTSAQKNPTAFYLCASREVGGETQYFGPGTRLLVL.

CDR3 bases: TGTGCCAGCAGCTTAGCGATGGGGGCCACTGAAGCTTTCTTT. The encoded protein is CASSLAMGATEAFF. The rearrangement links TRBV7-8 to TRBJ1-1, with a tentative D call TRBD1 (6 bases). The length of the CDR3 is 14 residues. Trimming shortened V by 0 bases and J by 4 bases, and 9 bases separated the two germline ends. Germline V lookup: CDR1 SGHVS, CDR2 FQNEAQ. Looking up the rest from reference TRBV7-8 and TRBJ1-1 gives the full variable domain: GAGVSQSPRYKVAKRGQDVALRCDPISGHVSLFWYQQALGQGPEFLTYFQNEAQLDKSGLPSDRFFAERPEGSVSTLKIQRTQQEDSAVYLCASSLAMGATEAFFGQGTRLTVV.

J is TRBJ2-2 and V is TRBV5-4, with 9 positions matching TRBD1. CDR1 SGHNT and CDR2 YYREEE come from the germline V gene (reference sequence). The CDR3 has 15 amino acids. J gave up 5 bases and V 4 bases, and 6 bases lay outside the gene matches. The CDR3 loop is CASSPRDRETGELFF. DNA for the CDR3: TGTGCCAGCAGCCCCCGGGACAGGGAAACCGGGGAGCTGTTTTTT. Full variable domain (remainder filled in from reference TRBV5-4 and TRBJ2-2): ETGVTQSPTHLIKTRGQQVTLRCSSQSGHNTVSWYQQALGQGPQFIFQYYREEENGRGNFPPRFSGLQFPNYSSELNVNALELDDSALYLCASSPRDRETGELFFGEGSRLTVL.

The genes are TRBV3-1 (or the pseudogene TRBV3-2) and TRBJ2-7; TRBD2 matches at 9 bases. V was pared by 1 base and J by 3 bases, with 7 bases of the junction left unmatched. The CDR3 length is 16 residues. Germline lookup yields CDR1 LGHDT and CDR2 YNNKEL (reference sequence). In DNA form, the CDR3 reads TGTGCCAGCAGCCAAGGTGCAGCGGGGGGTAACTACGAGCAGTACTTC. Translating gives CASSQGAAGGNYEQYF.

The CDR3 reads CASRRTGGAGDNYEQYF. CDR3 DNA sequence: TGTGCCAGTAGAAGGACAGGGGGCGCGGGAGATAACTACGAGCAGTACTTC. J is TRBJ2-7 and V is TRBV19; 11 bases match TRBD1. V shed 6 bases and J 3 bases; nucleotides not matched to a gene: 13. Germline V gene data show CDR1 as LNHDA and CDR2 as SQIVND (reference sequence). The CDR3 runs 17 residues.

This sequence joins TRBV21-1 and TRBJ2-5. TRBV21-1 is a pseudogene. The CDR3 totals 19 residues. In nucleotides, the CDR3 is TGTGCCAGCAGCAAAGGGGCGAAGCTGAGACACCCTGGTTCGGGGACCCAGTACTTC. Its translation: CASSKGAKLRHPGSGTQYF.

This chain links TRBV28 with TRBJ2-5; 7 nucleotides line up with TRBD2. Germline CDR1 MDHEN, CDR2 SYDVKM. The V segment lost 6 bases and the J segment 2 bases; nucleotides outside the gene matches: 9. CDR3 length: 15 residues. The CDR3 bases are TGTGCCAGCAGGCAGACAGCGGGGATACAAGAGACCCAGTACTTC. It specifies CASRQTAGIQETQYF.

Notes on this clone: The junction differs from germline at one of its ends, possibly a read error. CDR3 protein: CASSDSGTPSYEQYF. Written as DNA, the CDR3 is TGTGCCAGCAGTGACTCCGGGACACCTTCCTACGAGCAGTACTTC. The V gene is TRBV6-5, the J gene TRBJ2-7, with a possible D match to TRBD1 (6 bases). The CDR3 is 15 residues long. Germline CDR1 and CDR2: MNHEY and SVGAGI.